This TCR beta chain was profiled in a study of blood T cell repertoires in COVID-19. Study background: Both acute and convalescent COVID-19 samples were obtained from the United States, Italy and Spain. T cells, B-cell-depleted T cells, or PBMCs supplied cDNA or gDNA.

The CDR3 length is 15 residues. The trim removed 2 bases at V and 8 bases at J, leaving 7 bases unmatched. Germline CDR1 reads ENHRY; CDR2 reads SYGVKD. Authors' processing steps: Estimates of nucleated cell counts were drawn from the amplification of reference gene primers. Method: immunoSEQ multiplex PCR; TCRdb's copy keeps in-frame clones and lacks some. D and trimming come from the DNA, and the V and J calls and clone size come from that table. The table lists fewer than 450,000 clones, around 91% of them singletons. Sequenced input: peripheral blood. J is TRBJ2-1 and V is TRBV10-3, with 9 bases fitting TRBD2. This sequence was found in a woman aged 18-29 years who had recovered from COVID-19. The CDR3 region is CAISELAGMGDEQFF. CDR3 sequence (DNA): TGTGCCATCAGTGAGCTAGCGGGAATGGGCGATGAGCAGTTCTTC.